The rows below give T cell receptor beta chains drawn from one sample of a study of CD8 T cells in ankylosing spondylitis. TCRdb re-derived calls from the 5' RACE reads in MiXCR, one entry per CDR3 protein. The sample lists 69,000 or so distinct CDR3 sequences; roughly 5.2% were seen once. Sequencing was done on a sample of blood, either unsorted or a sorted T cell fraction (not recorded which). These TCRs come from a male donor with ankylosing spondylitis or in good health (not recorded which). Each CDR3 is given with its conserved first and last residue. The D gene is left open where the match is weak. For some rows the clone size is stated as once, few or many, or as a class when expanded; others skip it.

d_gene: -
abundance: many
j_gene: TRBJ1-4
v_gene: TRBV20-1
CDR3nt: TGCAGTGCCGGCCCAGGGGCGGATGAAAAACTGTTTTTT
CDR3aa: CSAGPGADEKLFF

d_gene: TRBD1
abundance: many
j_gene: TRBJ1-6
v_gene: TRBV5-1
CDR3nt: TGCGCCAGCAGCTTGGCCGGCAGGGGGATGAGCTCCTATAATTCACCCCTCCACTTT
CDR3aa: CASSLAGRGMSSYNSPLHF

d_gene: TRBD1
abundance: many
j_gene: TRBJ1-1
v_gene: TRBV18
CDR3nt: TGTGCCAGCTCACCACGGATGGTAGGGGGCGAAACTGAAGCTTTCTTT
CDR3aa: CASSPRMVGGETEAFF

d_gene: -
abundance: many
j_gene: TRBJ2-2
v_gene: TRBV7-9
CDR3nt: TGTGCCAGCAGCTTAAACCAGGGGTCCGGGGAGCTGTTTTTT
CDR3aa: CASSLNQGSGELFF

d_gene: -
abundance: many
j_gene: TRBJ2-2
v_gene: TRBV7-2
CDR3nt: TGTGCCAGCAGCTTAGATGTCGGGGAGCTGTTTTTT
CDR3aa: CASSLDVGELFF

d_gene: TRBD1
abundance: many
j_gene: TRBJ2-5
v_gene: TRBV2
CDR3nt: TGTGCCAGCAGGGCCACAGGGGGAACAGAGACCCAGTACTTC
CDR3aa: CASRATGGTETQYF

d_gene: -
abundance: many
j_gene: TRBJ1-2
v_gene: TRBV30
CDR3nt: TGTGCCTGGAGTGGCCTCGGAGGTAGGGCTAACTATGGCTACACCTTC
CDR3aa: CAWSGLGGRANYGYTF

d_gene: -
abundance: few
j_gene: TRBJ1-1
v_gene: TRBV5-1
CDR3nt: TGCGCCAGCAGCTTGGGACAGGCAGTGAACACTGAAGCTTTCTTT
CDR3aa: CASSLGQAVNTEAFF

d_gene: TRBD2
abundance: many
j_gene: TRBJ2-7
v_gene: TRBV28
CDR3nt: TGTGCCAGCAGTGCCCAGACTAGCGGGACAAAGCAGTACTTC
CDR3aa: CASSAQTSGTKQYF

d_gene: -
abundance: many
j_gene: TRBJ2-3
v_gene: TRBV5-1
CDR3nt: TGCGCCAGCAGCCCGCGACAGAGTAGCACAGATACGCAGTATTTT
CDR3aa: CASSPRQSSTDTQYF

d_gene: -
abundance: -
j_gene: TRBJ1-1
v_gene: TRBV28
CDR3nt: TGTGCCAGCAGTTTAGTCAGGGGAATCGCTGAAGCTTTCTTT
CDR3aa: CASSLVRGIAEAFF

d_gene: -
abundance: many
j_gene: TRBJ2-1
v_gene: TRBV6-5
CDR3nt: TGTGCCAGCAGTTCCACACCCTTACAGGGAAAGGCCTACAATGAGCAGTTCTTC
CDR3aa: CASSSTPLQGKAYNEQFF

d_gene: TRBD1
abundance: many
j_gene: TRBJ1-4
v_gene: TRBV4-2
CDR3nt: TGTGCCAGCAGCCAAGATTCCCTCAATCAGGGGGCAGATGAAAAACTGTTTTTT
CDR3aa: CASSQDSLNQGADEKLFF

d_gene: -
abundance: many
j_gene: TRBJ1-1
v_gene: TRBV12-3/TRBV12-4
CDR3nt: TGTGCCAGCAGTTCACGGGGAGATGAAGCTTTCTTT
CDR3aa: CASSSRGDEAFF

d_gene: -
abundance: few
j_gene: TRBJ2-3
v_gene: TRBV5-1
CDR3nt: TGCGCCAGCTTTGGAGTCGTTGGTCTGGGTGATCGCACAGATACGCAGTATTTT
CDR3aa: CASFGVVGLGDRTDTQYF

d_gene: -
abundance: many
j_gene: TRBJ2-5
v_gene: TRBV12-3/TRBV12-4
CDR3nt: TGTGCCAGCAGTCCCGGACGGGGTCAAGAGACCCAGTACTTC
CDR3aa: CASSPGRGQETQYF

d_gene: -
abundance: many
j_gene: TRBJ2-5
v_gene: TRBV28
CDR3nt: TGTGCCAGCAGGAAACTAGCTGAGTTCCAAGAGACCCAGTACTTC
CDR3aa: CASRKLAEFQETQYF

d_gene: TRBD1
abundance: few
j_gene: TRBJ2-1
v_gene: TRBV5-1
CDR3nt: TGCGCCAGCAGCAGGGGACAGGGGAACAATGAGCAGTTCTTC
CDR3aa: CASSRGQGNNEQFF

d_gene: -
abundance: many
j_gene: TRBJ2-7
v_gene: TRBV4-1
CDR3nt: TGCGCCAGCAGCCTTTCAGCAACCTACGAGCAGTACTTC
CDR3aa: CASSLSATYEQYF

d_gene: -
abundance: many
j_gene: TRBJ1-5
v_gene: TRBV5-5
CDR3nt: TGTGCCAGCAGCTTGTTAGTATCCGGTAATCAGCCCCAGCATTTT
CDR3aa: CASSLLVSGNQPQHF

d_gene: TRBD1
abundance: many
j_gene: TRBJ1-1
v_gene: TRBV7-8
CDR3nt: TGTGCCAGCAGCACGGCAGGGGGAGGAACTGAAGCTTTCTTT
CDR3aa: CASSTAGGGTEAFF

d_gene: -
abundance: many
j_gene: TRBJ1-1
v_gene: TRBV29-1
CDR3nt: TGCAGCGTTGTACTGGGAAGCGGGGCTTTCTTT
CDR3aa: CSVVLGSGAFF

d_gene: -
abundance: many
j_gene: TRBJ2-1
v_gene: TRBV6-5
CDR3nt: TGTGCCAGCAGTTGGGGACACCACAATGAGCAGTTCTTC
CDR3aa: CASSWGHHNEQFF

d_gene: TRBD1
abundance: many
j_gene: TRBJ2-2
v_gene: TRBV12-3/TRBV12-4
CDR3nt: TGTGCCAGCAGCCGACGACAGGGTGGGACCGGGGAGCTGTTTTTT
CDR3aa: CASSRRQGGTGELFF

d_gene: -
abundance: many
j_gene: TRBJ1-1
v_gene: TRBV18
CDR3nt: TGTGCCAGCTCACCTCCCCGGGGGGGTAACACTGAAGCTTTCTTT
CDR3aa: CASSPPRGGNTEAFF

d_gene: -
abundance: many
j_gene: TRBJ2-2
v_gene: TRBV28
CDR3nt: TGTGCCAGCGTCGACCTAACCCCCACCGGGGAGCTGTTTTTT
CDR3aa: CASVDLTPTGELFF

d_gene: TRBD1
abundance: many
j_gene: TRBJ1-4
v_gene: TRBV4-3
CDR3nt: TGCGCCAGCAGCCAAGGACAGGGGGCTGAAAAACTGTTTTTT
CDR3aa: CASSQGQGAEKLFF

d_gene: TRBD1
abundance: -
j_gene: TRBJ1-3
v_gene: TRBV5-1
CDR3nt: TGTGCCAGCAGCCGGGACAGCTCTGGAAACACCATATATTTT
CDR3aa: CASSRDSSGNTIYF

d_gene: TRBD1
abundance: many
j_gene: TRBJ2-7
v_gene: TRBV20-1
CDR3nt: TGCAGTGCTAGCAGGGGGTCGAACGAGCAGTACTTC
CDR3aa: CSASRGSNEQYF

d_gene: TRBD1
abundance: many
j_gene: TRBJ1-4
v_gene: TRBV3-1
CDR3nt: TGTGCCAGCAGCCAAGAATTGGACAGGGTGTTTTTT
CDR3aa: CASSQELDRVFF

d_gene: TRBD1
abundance: many
j_gene: TRBJ2-7
v_gene: TRBV24-1
CDR3nt: TGTGCCACCAGTGGCCCGACAGGGGCCTACGAGCAGTACTTC
CDR3aa: CATSGPTGAYEQYF

d_gene: -
abundance: many
j_gene: TRBJ2-3
v_gene: TRBV25-1
CDR3nt: TGTGCCAGCAGTGAATCGCAAGCAGATACGCAGTATTTT
CDR3aa: CASSESQADTQYF

d_gene: TRBD2
abundance: -
j_gene: TRBJ2-3
v_gene: TRBV29-1
CDR3nt: TGCAGCGTTGGGGCAGGGACTAGCGGCCGAACAGATACGCAGTATTTT
CDR3aa: CSVGAGTSGRTDTQYF

d_gene: TRBD1
abundance: many
j_gene: TRBJ2-3
v_gene: TRBV10-2
CDR3nt: TGCGCCAGCAGTGATCCTAGGGGGCCTACCATGACAGATACGCAGTATTTT
CDR3aa: CASSDPRGPTMTDTQYF

d_gene: TRBD1
abundance: many
j_gene: TRBJ2-3
v_gene: TRBV20-1
CDR3nt: TGCAGTGCTAGAGATCTCCGGGACAGGGGGGACACAGATACGCAGTATTTT
CDR3aa: CSARDLRDRGDTDTQYF

d_gene: TRBD2
abundance: -
j_gene: TRBJ2-5
v_gene: TRBV7-2
CDR3nt: TGTGCCAGCAGCTTAGTTTCCGCGGGGGTGCAAGAGACCCAGTACTTC
CDR3aa: CASSLVSAGVQETQYF

d_gene: -
abundance: many
j_gene: TRBJ2-1
v_gene: TRBV18
CDR3nt: TGTGCCAGCTCACCAGGGCAGGGGACCTACAATGAGCAGTTCTTC
CDR3aa: CASSPGQGTYNEQFF

d_gene: -
abundance: many
j_gene: TRBJ2-7
v_gene: TRBV10-3
CDR3nt: TGTGCCATCAGTGCAGACGGGGGCTTCTACGAGCAGTACTTC
CDR3aa: CAISADGGFYEQYF

d_gene: -
abundance: many
j_gene: TRBJ1-1
v_gene: TRBV7-9
CDR3nt: TGTGCCAGCAGTTATACATCCGCTATAGAGTATGAAGCTTTCTTT
CDR3aa: CASSYTSAIEYEAFF

d_gene: TRBD2
abundance: many
j_gene: TRBJ2-3
v_gene: TRBV5-1
CDR3nt: TGCGCCAGCAGCGCTAGCGGGGGGCCGACAGATACGCAGTATTTT
CDR3aa: CASSASGGPTDTQYF

d_gene: TRBD1
abundance: many
j_gene: TRBJ2-7
v_gene: TRBV5-5
CDR3nt: TGTGCCAGCAGCTGGATCGACAGGGGATCGTTTACCTACGAGCAGTACTTC
CDR3aa: CASSWIDRGSFTYEQYF

d_gene: TRBD1
abundance: many
j_gene: TRBJ2-4
v_gene: TRBV6-1
CDR3nt: TGTGCCAGCAGTGAAGCTCCGGGACAGGGGGCCATTCAGTACTTC
CDR3aa: CASSEAPGQGAIQYF

d_gene: TRBD1
abundance: many
j_gene: TRBJ2-1
v_gene: TRBV5-8
CDR3nt: TGTGCAACCGGGACAGGGTCCTTTTTACTTCACAATGAGCAGTTCTTC
CDR3aa: CATGTGSFLLHNEQFF

d_gene: -
abundance: many
j_gene: TRBJ1-6
v_gene: TRBV5-1
CDR3nt: TGCGCCAGCAGCCCGACGACCTCACGGGTAAATTCACCCCTCCACTTT
CDR3aa: CASSPTTSRVNSPLHF

d_gene: TRBD1
abundance: many
j_gene: TRBJ1-2
v_gene: TRBV4-2
CDR3nt: TGTGCCAGCAGCCAAGGACAGGGGGAAGGTTTCGGGGGCTACACCTTC
CDR3aa: CASSQGQGEGFGGYTF

d_gene: -
abundance: medium-sized
j_gene: TRBJ1-5
v_gene: TRBV20-1
CDR3nt: TGCAGTTCGGGAGGTAAAGGCAATCAGCCCCAGCATTTT
CDR3aa: CSSGGKGNQPQHF

d_gene: -
abundance: few
j_gene: TRBJ1-1
v_gene: TRBV11-2
CDR3nt: TGTGCCAGCAGCTTACCCAGCTTGAACACTGAAGCTTTCTTT
CDR3aa: CASSLPSLNTEAFF

d_gene: -
abundance: many
j_gene: TRBJ2-7
v_gene: TRBV7-6
CDR3nt: TGTGCCAGCAGCTCCTTTGGTGGACTCTACGAGCAGTACTTC
CDR3aa: CASSSFGGLYEQYF

d_gene: -
abundance: many
j_gene: TRBJ2-5
v_gene: TRBV18
CDR3nt: TGTGCCAGCTCACCACCGTCAGGGGAGACCCAGTACTTC
CDR3aa: CASSPPSGETQYF

d_gene: TRBD1
abundance: -
j_gene: TRBJ1-6
v_gene: TRBV20-1
CDR3nt: TGCAGTGCTAGACCCGGGACAGGGGATTCACCCCTCCACTTT
CDR3aa: CSARPGTGDSPLHF

d_gene: -
abundance: many
j_gene: TRBJ1-6
v_gene: TRBV7-2
CDR3nt: TGTGCCAGCAGCTTCGCAGCTTATAATTCACCCCTCCACTTT
CDR3aa: CASSFAAYNSPLHF